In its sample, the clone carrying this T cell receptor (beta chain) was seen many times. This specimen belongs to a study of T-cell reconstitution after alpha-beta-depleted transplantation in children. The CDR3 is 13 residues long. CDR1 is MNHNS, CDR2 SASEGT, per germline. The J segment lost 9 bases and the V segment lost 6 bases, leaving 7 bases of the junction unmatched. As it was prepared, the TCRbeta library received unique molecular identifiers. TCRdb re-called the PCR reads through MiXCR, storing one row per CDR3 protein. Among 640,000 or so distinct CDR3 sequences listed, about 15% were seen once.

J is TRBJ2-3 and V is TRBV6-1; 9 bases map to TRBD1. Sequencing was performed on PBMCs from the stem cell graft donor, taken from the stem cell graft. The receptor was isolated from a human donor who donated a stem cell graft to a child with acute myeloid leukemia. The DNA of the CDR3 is TGTGCCAGCAGAACCGGGACAGGGTCCACGCAGTATTTT. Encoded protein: CASRTGTGSTQYF.